Sequencing of this TCR beta chain was carried out in a study of T cell changes during pregnancy in multiple sclerosis. Produced via immunoSEQ multiplex PCR; TCRdb's table is partial and in-frame only. The table shows about 47,000 clones, with 90% to 95% occurring only once. Trimming cost V 11 bases and J 0 bases, with 5 bases left between them. The CDR3 sequence is 11 residues long. Germline V lookup: CDR1 MNHEY, CDR2 SVGAGI. The chain couples TRBV6-5 to TRBJ1-3; D is unresolved. This TCR derives from a female donor with multiple sclerosis, enrolled in a pregnancy study. Sequenced here: peripheral blood, sampled in the second trimester of pregnancy. The CDR3, as DNA: TGTGCCGTCTTCTCTGGAAACACCATATATTTT. Protein sequence: CAVFSGNTIYF.